A selection of T cell receptor beta chains follows, all from one sample in a study of blood T cell repertoires in COVID-19. Some clones are missing from TCRdb's copy, which holds only in-frame ones; the method was immunoSEQ multiplex PCR. The repertoire holds about 99,000 clones, with 79% as singletons. The material sequenced was peripheral blood. These receptors all come from a woman over 75 with active or convalescent COVID-19. The CDR3 runs from the conserved cysteine through the conserved F or W. D genes are given only for firm matches. Clone size is given for some rows only: seen once, a few or many times, or a class if the clone is expanded.

clone_size: -; d_call: TRBD2; j_call: TRBJ2-1; v_call: TRBV10-3; cdr3_nt: TGTGCCACCACGGGGGGGGCGGGGGTTTCCTACAATGAGCAGTTCTTC; cdr3_aa: CATTGGAGVSYNEQFF
clone_size: -; d_call: TRBD1; j_call: TRBJ1-1; v_call: TRBV6-5; cdr3_nt: TGTGCCAGCAGGGGACAGTTGAACACTGAAGCTTTCTTT; cdr3_aa: CASRGQLNTEAFF
clone_size: -; d_call: -; j_call: TRBJ2-5; v_call: TRBV30; cdr3_nt: TGTGCCTGGAGTAGCAGGACTCCAGAGACCCAGTACTTC; cdr3_aa: CAWSSRTPETQYF
clone_size: -; d_call: TRBD2; j_call: TRBJ2-5; v_call: TRBV10-3; cdr3_nt: TGTGCCATCAGTGAGTCCTCGACTAGCGGGCCTTTGGGGACCCAGTACTTC; cdr3_aa: CAISESSTSGPLGTQYF
clone_size: once; d_call: TRBD1; j_call: TRBJ2-7; v_call: TRBV28; cdr3_nt: TGTGCCAGCAGGCCGCCGGGACAGGGGGGGTACGAGCAGTACTTC; cdr3_aa: CASRPPGQGGYEQYF
clone_size: -; d_call: -; j_call: TRBJ1-2; v_call: TRBV13; cdr3_nt: TGTGCCAGCAACCTTGCCCAGGGTGGAGGCTACACCTTC; cdr3_aa: CASNLAQGGGYTF
clone_size: -; d_call: TRBD1; j_call: TRBJ2-4; v_call: TRBV18; cdr3_nt: TGTGCCAGCTCACTGGGACAGGTTGTTCAGTACTTC; cdr3_aa: CASSLGQVVQYF
clone_size: -; d_call: TRBD2; j_call: TRBJ2-3; v_call: TRBV9; cdr3_nt: TGTGCCAGCAGTGTTAGCGGGTCCACAGATACGCAGTATTTT; cdr3_aa: CASSVSGSTDTQYF
clone_size: -; d_call: TRBD1; j_call: TRBJ1-6; v_call: TRBV11-2; cdr3_nt: TGTGCCAGCAGCTTAGGCAGGGGGCTTTCACCCCTCCACTTT; cdr3_aa: CASSLGRGLSPLHF
clone_size: -; d_call: -; j_call: TRBJ2-3; v_call: TRBV5-1; cdr3_nt: TGCGCCAGCAGCACCAACGGGGTCACAGATACGCAGTATTTT; cdr3_aa: CASSTNGVTDTQYF
clone_size: -; d_call: TRBD1; j_call: TRBJ1-1; v_call: TRBV28; cdr3_nt: TGTGCCAGTAGACAGGGTGGGAACACTGAAGCTTTCTTT; cdr3_aa: CASRQGGNTEAFF
clone_size: -; d_call: -; j_call: TRBJ1-1; v_call: TRBV9; cdr3_nt: TGTGCCAGCAGCTTCGCCGGGGGGAGCACTGAAGCTTTCTTT; cdr3_aa: CASSFAGGSTEAFF
clone_size: -; d_call: TRBD1; j_call: TRBJ2-3; v_call: TRBV24-1; cdr3_nt: TGTGCCACCAGTGATTTCGGGACAGGCACAGATACGCAGTATTTT; cdr3_aa: CATSDFGTGTDTQYF
clone_size: -; d_call: -; j_call: TRBJ2-2; v_call: TRBV27; cdr3_nt: TGTGCCAGCAGTTTCCGACTAGCCGGGGAGCTGTTTTTT; cdr3_aa: CASSFRLAGELFF
clone_size: -; d_call: -; j_call: TRBJ1-1; v_call: TRBV6-6; cdr3_nt: TGTGCCAGCAGGGACCCCGGGGGGCTGTCTTCTGAAGCTTTCTTT; cdr3_aa: CASRDPGGLSSEAFF
clone_size: -; d_call: TRBD2; j_call: TRBJ2-1; v_call: TRBV7-6; cdr3_nt: TGTGCCAGCAGCTTAGAAGAAGGGACTAGCGGGAGGAATGAGCAGTTCTTC; cdr3_aa: CASSLEEGTSGRNEQFF
clone_size: -; d_call: -; j_call: TRBJ1-3; v_call: TRBV10-2; cdr3_nt: TGCGCCAGCAGTGAGTCGGGGAGGGCGAACACCATATATTTT; cdr3_aa: CASSESGRANTIYF
clone_size: -; d_call: TRBD2; j_call: TRBJ2-3; v_call: TRBV18; cdr3_nt: TGTGCCAGCTCACCGCTAGCAAATAGCGGGAGAGGCACAGATACGCAGTATTTT; cdr3_aa: CASSPLANSGRGTDTQYF
clone_size: -; d_call: TRBD2; j_call: TRBJ2-2; v_call: TRBV29-1; cdr3_nt: TGCAGCGGACTAGCGGGAGGCACCGGGGAGCTGTTTTTT; cdr3_aa: CSGLAGGTGELFF
clone_size: -; d_call: TRBD2; j_call: TRBJ2-1; v_call: TRBV12-3/TRBV12-4; cdr3_nt: TGTGCCAGCAGTCAACAGTGGGGGGGTGAGCAGTTCTTC; cdr3_aa: CASSQQWGGEQFF
clone_size: -; d_call: -; j_call: TRBJ2-1; v_call: TRBV15; cdr3_nt: TGTGCCACCAGCAGAGATACCCAGGGCCGAACCCGAGGGCAGTTCTTC; cdr3_aa: CATSRDTQGRTRGQFF
clone_size: once; d_call: -; j_call: TRBJ2-1; v_call: TRBV19; cdr3_nt: TGTGCCAGTAGTATGCGCGACCGGGGGAGCTCCTACAATGAGCAGTTCTTC; cdr3_aa: CASSMRDRGSSYNEQFF
clone_size: once; d_call: TRBD2; j_call: TRBJ2-1; v_call: TRBV29-1; cdr3_nt: TGCAGCGTTGACGGCGGGAGGGCCAATGAGCAGTTCTTC; cdr3_aa: CSVDGGRANEQFF
clone_size: once; d_call: -; j_call: TRBJ2-6; v_call: TRBV7-9; cdr3_nt: TGTGCCAGCAGCTTAGGTCGAGGTCTCGGGAGCTCTGGGGCCAACGTCCTGACTTTC; cdr3_aa: CASSLGRGLGSSGANVLTF
clone_size: -; d_call: -; j_call: TRBJ2-3; v_call: TRBV11-2; cdr3_nt: TGTGCCAGCAGACGGACAGATACGCAGTATTTT; cdr3_aa: CASRRTDTQYF
clone_size: -; d_call: TRBD2; j_call: TRBJ2-7; v_call: TRBV6-2/TRBV6-3; cdr3_nt: TGTGCCAGCAGTTATGTGGGACTAACCTCAGAGCAGTACTTC; cdr3_aa: CASSYVGLTSEQYF
clone_size: -; d_call: -; j_call: TRBJ2-1; v_call: TRBV7-2; cdr3_nt: TGTGCCAGCAGGTGGAGCTCCTACAATGAGCAGTTCTTC; cdr3_aa: CASRWSSYNEQFF
clone_size: -; d_call: TRBD1; j_call: TRBJ1-3; v_call: TRBV10-3; cdr3_nt: TGTGCCATCACCCCCGGCAGGGGGGCTGGAAACACCATATATTTT; cdr3_aa: CAITPGRGAGNTIYF
clone_size: -; d_call: TRBD2; j_call: TRBJ2-5; v_call: TRBV15; cdr3_nt: TGTGCCACCAGCCGGACTAGCGGAGGGTTGGCCCAGTACTTC; cdr3_aa: CATSRTSGGLAQYF
clone_size: -; d_call: TRBD1; j_call: TRBJ2-7; v_call: TRBV2; cdr3_nt: TGTGCCAGCACTTTGACAGGGGGTGAGACCTACGAGCAGTACTTC; cdr3_aa: CASTLTGGETYEQYF
clone_size: -; d_call: -; j_call: TRBJ2-7; v_call: TRBV6-2/TRBV6-3; cdr3_nt: TGTGCCAGCAGCCCCCACAGGACAGTCATTAAGACTTACGAGCAGTACTTC; cdr3_aa: CASSPHRTVIKTYEQYF
clone_size: -; d_call: -; j_call: TRBJ1-2; v_call: TRBV7-9; cdr3_nt: TGTGCCAGCAGCCGCACCCGGGGGAACTATGGCTACACCTTC; cdr3_aa: CASSRTRGNYGYTF
clone_size: once; d_call: -; j_call: TRBJ1-4; v_call: TRBV27; cdr3_nt: TGTGCCAGCAGCCCCGGGGGGTGGTCCGAAAAACTGTTTTTT; cdr3_aa: CASSPGGWSEKLFF
clone_size: -; d_call: -; j_call: TRBJ2-2; v_call: TRBV27; cdr3_nt: TGTGCCAGCAGTTTTCAGGTGGACCAGGGGCGACTGTTTTTT; cdr3_aa: CASSFQVDQGRLFF
clone_size: -; d_call: -; j_call: TRBJ1-4; v_call: TRBV6-2/TRBV6-3; cdr3_nt: TGTGCCAGCAGTTACTCTGCGGGGGCGACTAATGAAAAACTGTTTTTT; cdr3_aa: CASSYSAGATNEKLFF
clone_size: -; d_call: -; j_call: TRBJ2-2; v_call: TRBV9; cdr3_nt: TGTGCCAGCAGCGTAGGTCTAGCGTGGAACACCGGGGAGCTGTTTTTT; cdr3_aa: CASSVGLAWNTGELFF
clone_size: -; d_call: TRBD2; j_call: TRBJ2-3; v_call: TRBV7-9; cdr3_nt: TGTGCCAGCAGTGCGCCGGGACTAGCGCCAGATACGCAGTATTTT; cdr3_aa: CASSAPGLAPDTQYF